These 26 T cell receptor beta chains originate from one sample sequenced in a study of T cells expressing NK-cell markers. Each CDR3 protein gets one entry in TCRdb, which reprocessed the 5' RACE reads and gives no DNA. The listing records around 140,000 distinct CDR3 sequences. The sequencing sample was made of blood T cells: a sorted CD56 or NKG2C T cell subset, CD4+ or CD8+ T cells, or bulk PBMC T cells (not recorded which). Source of these receptors: a man aged 18 to 35 in good health.

The rearrangement links TRBV6-1 to TRBJ2-1; TCRdb's D call of TRBD1 is untestable without DNA. Germline lookup yields CDR1 MNHNS and CDR2 SASEGT. There are 13 residues in the CDR3. CDR3 in amino acids: CASSGDHDNEQFF.

The rearrangement links TRBV6-1 to TRBJ2-1; TCRdb picks TRBD2, but there is no DNA to check that call. CDR3 length: 17 residues. Germline-derived CDR1 and CDR2 are MNHNS and SASEGT. The CDR3 protein is CASSVPGTSGSSDEQFF.

This rearrangement joins TRBV12-3 or TRBV12-4 to TRBJ2-2. The CDR3 loop spans 15 amino acids. The CDR3 sequence: CASSPEVGRTGELFF.

This chain connects TRBV7-6 to TRBJ2-1; TCRdb outputs TRBD1, but without DNA this stays unchecked. The CDR3 sequence is 18 residues long. Germline V gives CDR1 SGHVS, CDR2 FNYEAQ. CDR3 loop: CASSLSSRGQGNYNEQFF.

The rearrangement links TRBV30 to TRBJ2-1; the D call of TRBD1 rests on TCRdb alone, since no DNA is present to check it. Germline V gene data show CDR1 as GTSNPN and CDR2 as SVGIG (reference sequence). The CDR3 spans 13 residues. CDR3: CAWTPGDYNEQFF. Looking up the rest from reference TRBV30 and TRBJ2-1 gives the full variable domain: SQTIHQWPATLVQPVGSPLSLECTVEGTSNPNLYWYRQAAGRGLQLLFYSVGIGQISSEVPQNLSASRPQDRQFILSSKKLLLSDSGFYLCAWTPGDYNEQFFGPGTRLTVL.

The chain uses TRBV29-1 and TRBJ1-2; TCRdb's D call of TRBD1 is untestable without DNA. The CDR3 sequence is 12 residues long. Per germline, CDR1 SQVTM and CDR2 ANQGSEA. This chain's CDR3 is CSGGTENYGYTF. The entire variable domain, with the rest obtained from reference TRBV29-1 and TRBJ1-2, is as follows: SAVISQKPSRDICQRGTSLTIQCQVDSQVTMMFWYRQQPGQSLTLIATANQGSEATYESGFVIDKFPISRPNLTFSTLTVSNMSPEDSSIYLCSGGTENYGYTFGSGTRLTVV.

The chain combines TRBV12-3 or TRBV12-4 with TRBJ1-5; TCRdb indicates TRBD1, and absent DNA this call remains unverified. The length of the CDR3 is 15 residues. The CDR3 region is CASSSRQVVDQPQHF.

The CDR3 reads CASSHGGNNEQFF. The genes are TRBV7-6 and TRBJ2-1. Germline CDR1 reads SGHVS; CDR2 reads FNYEAQ. The CDR3 has 13 residues.

The J gene is TRBJ2-2, the V gene TRBV27; TCRdb outputs TRBD1, but without DNA this stays unchecked. The CDR3 consists of 13 residues. Germline CDR1 MNHEY, CDR2 SMNVEV (reference sequence). The CDR3 protein is CASTTTGSGELFF.

V and J are TRBV19 and TRBJ2-1; as DNA is missing, the TRBD2 call by TCRdb cannot be tested. The CDR3 consists of 15 residues. Germline V gene sequence: CDR1 LNHDA, CDR2 SQIVND (reference sequence). CDR3 in amino acids: CASSPTSGGYNEQFF.

The chain has TRBV11-2 and TRBJ1-1. The CDR3 is 16 residues long. The germline V gene has CDR1 SGHAT and CDR2 FQNNGV. The CDR3 loop reads CASSFLAGTLDTEAFF.

The J gene is TRBJ2-7, the V gene TRBV7-6; absent DNA, TCRdb's TRBD2 call cannot be checked. Per germline, CDR1 SGHVS and CDR2 FNYEAQ. The CDR3 sequence is 15 residues long. Here the CDR3 reads CASSSPPAGLGEQYF.

This chain connects TRBV10-3 to TRBJ2-7. CDR1 is ENHRY and CDR2 is SYGVKD in the germline V gene. This CDR3 is 15 amino acids long. The CDR3 sequence: CAISENPPLAYEQYF.

The chain recombines TRBV18 with TRBJ2-5; the TCRdb D gene call, TRBD2, has no DNA to confirm it. Looked up from germline, CDR1 is KGHSH and CDR2 is LQKENI. The CDR3 extends over 17 amino acids. The CDR3 here is CASSPPPGLAAQETQYF. The complete variable domain, with remaining parts taken from reference TRBV18 and TRBJ2-5, reads NAGVMQNPRHLVRRRGQEARLRCSPMKGHSHVYWYRQLPEEGLKFMVYLQKENIIDESGMPKERFSAEFPKEGPSILRIQQVVRGDSAAYFCASSPPPGLAAQETQYFGPGTRLLVL.

V usage is TRBV7-8 and J usage is TRBJ1-3; the TCRdb D gene call, TRBD1, has no DNA to confirm it. Germline V gene data show CDR1 as SGHVS and CDR2 as FQNEAQ. This CDR3 has 14 residues. The CDR3 reads CASSADRGENTIYF.

The gene calls are TRBV4-2 and TRBJ2-3. CDR1 and CDR2 (germline): LGHNA, YNFKEQ. There are 15 residues in the CDR3. CDR3 loop: CASSQEVSSADTQYF.

V is TRBV29-1 and J is TRBJ2-6. CDR1 SQVTM and CDR2 ANQGSEA come from the germline V gene. This CDR3 has 13 amino acids. The CDR3 protein is CSVIITGANVLTF.

This chain uses TRBV30 with TRBJ1-5; lacking DNA, the TRBD1 call made by TCRdb goes unchecked. Per the germline V gene, CDR1 is GTSNPN and CDR2 is SVGIG (reference sequence). The CDR3 runs 15 residues. The CDR3 is CAWSVGAGNNQPQHF.

The chain is built from TRBV3-1 and TRBJ2-4; TCRdb's D call, TRBD1, is unchecked because there is no DNA. The germline gives CDR1 LGHDT, CDR2 YNNKEL (reference sequence). The CDR3 has 16 amino acids. The CDR3 protein is CASSPQTGADKNIQYF.

The chain links TRBV14 to TRBJ2-5; absent DNA, TCRdb's TRBD2 call cannot be checked. CDR3 length: 14 residues. Germline CDR1 SGHDN, CDR2 FVKESK. The CDR3 region is CASSHPGTRETQYF.

The J gene is TRBJ2-3, the V gene TRBV3-1; absent DNA, TCRdb's TRBD1 call cannot be checked. The CDR3 has 17 amino acids. Germline V gene sequence: CDR1 LGHDT, CDR2 YNNKEL (reference sequence). The chain's CDR3 is CASSQDNGQGRADTQYF.

The chain has TRBV19 and TRBJ2-7; TCRdb reports TRBD2, a call that lacks DNA to check it against. This CDR3 is 12 amino acids long. Germline lookup yields CDR1 LNHDA and CDR2 SQIVND (reference sequence). The CDR3 is CASSVTSREQYF.

This rearrangement joins TRBV5-5 to TRBJ1-5. CDR1 is SGHKS and CDR2 is YYEKEE in the germline V gene (reference sequence). The CDR3 length is 15 residues. The CDR3 loop reads CASSQDLYSNQPQHF.

The chain joins TRBV12-2 to TRBJ2-3; checking the TCRdb D call of TRBD2 is not possible without DNA. TRBV12-2 corresponds to a pseudogene. There are 22 residues in the CDR3. The CDR3 sequence is CASRLVGGLMGHYSGRSDTQYF.

This chain uses TRBV2 with TRBJ2-3; TCRdb outputs TRBD2, but without DNA this stays unchecked. The CDR3 loop spans 12 amino acids. Germline V gene lookup returns CDR1 SNHLY and CDR2 FYNNEI. The CDR3 here is CASLVHTDTQYF.

The chain carries TRBV15 and TRBJ2-1; TCRdb's assignment of TRBD1 cannot be checked, as there is no DNA. CDR3 size: 14 residues. Germline-derived CDR1 and CDR2 are LNHNV and YYDKDF (reference sequence). CDR3 protein: CATSRDRDSNEQFF.